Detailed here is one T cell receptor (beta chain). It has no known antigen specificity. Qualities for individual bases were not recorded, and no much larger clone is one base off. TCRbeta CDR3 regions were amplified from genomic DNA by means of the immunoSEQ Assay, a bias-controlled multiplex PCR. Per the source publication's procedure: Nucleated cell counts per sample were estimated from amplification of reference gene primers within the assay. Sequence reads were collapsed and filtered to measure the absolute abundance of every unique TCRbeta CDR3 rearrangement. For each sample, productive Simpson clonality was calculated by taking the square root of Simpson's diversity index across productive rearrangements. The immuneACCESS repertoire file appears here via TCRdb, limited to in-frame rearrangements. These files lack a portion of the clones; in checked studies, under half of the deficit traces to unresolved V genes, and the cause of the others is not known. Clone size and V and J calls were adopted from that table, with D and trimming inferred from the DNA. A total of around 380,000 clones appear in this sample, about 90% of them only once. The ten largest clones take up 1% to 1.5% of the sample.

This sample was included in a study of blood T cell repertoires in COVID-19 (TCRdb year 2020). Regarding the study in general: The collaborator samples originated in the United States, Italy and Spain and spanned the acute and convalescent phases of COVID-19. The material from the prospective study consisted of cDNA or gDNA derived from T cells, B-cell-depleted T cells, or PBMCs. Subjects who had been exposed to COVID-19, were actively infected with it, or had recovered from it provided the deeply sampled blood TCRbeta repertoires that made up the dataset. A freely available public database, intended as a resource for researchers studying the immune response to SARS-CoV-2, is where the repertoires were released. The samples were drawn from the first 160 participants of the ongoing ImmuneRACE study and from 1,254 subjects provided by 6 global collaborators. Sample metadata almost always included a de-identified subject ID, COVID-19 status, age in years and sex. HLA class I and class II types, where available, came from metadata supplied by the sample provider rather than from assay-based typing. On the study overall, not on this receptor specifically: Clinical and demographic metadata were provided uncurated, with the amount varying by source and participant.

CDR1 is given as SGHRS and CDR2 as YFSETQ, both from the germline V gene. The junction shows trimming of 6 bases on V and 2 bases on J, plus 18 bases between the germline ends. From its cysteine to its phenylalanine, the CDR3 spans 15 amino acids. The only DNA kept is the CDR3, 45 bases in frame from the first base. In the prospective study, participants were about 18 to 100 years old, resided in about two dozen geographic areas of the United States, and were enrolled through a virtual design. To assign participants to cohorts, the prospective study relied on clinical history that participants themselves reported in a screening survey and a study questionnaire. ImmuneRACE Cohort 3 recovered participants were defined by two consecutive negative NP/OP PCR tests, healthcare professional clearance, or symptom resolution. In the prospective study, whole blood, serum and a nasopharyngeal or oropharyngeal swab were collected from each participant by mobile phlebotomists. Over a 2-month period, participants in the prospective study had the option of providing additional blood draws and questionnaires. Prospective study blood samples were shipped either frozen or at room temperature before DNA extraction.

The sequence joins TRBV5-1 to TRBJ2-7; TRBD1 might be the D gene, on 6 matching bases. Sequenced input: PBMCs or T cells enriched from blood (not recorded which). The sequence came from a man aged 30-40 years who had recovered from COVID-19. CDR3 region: CASTDPGQGAYEQYF. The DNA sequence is TGCGCCAGCACTGATCCGGGACAAGGTGCCTACGAGCAGTACTTC.